This TCR beta chain was identified during a study of early T cells in non-severe SARS-CoV-2 infection. At the level of the study: Unsorted whole-blood RNA was sequenced in bulk, leaving chains unpaired. Study conclusions and caveats: Private and CD4 specificities were missed by VDJdb matching, skewed to anti-spike CD8.

Separate cDNA molecules each had unique molecular identifiers attached to them. TCRdb re-called the 5' RACE reads through MiXCR, storing one row per CDR3 protein. Among roughly 70,000 distinct CDR3 sequences, less than 20% were seen once, and the ten largest hold 8.9%. V lost 0 bases and J lost 3, with 11 bases in between. The CDR3 runs 14 residues. Germline V gives CDR1 SQVTM, CDR2 ANQGSEA. Comments on this clonotype: Its target is not known.

This clonotype originated in an adult who was a healthcare worker with PCR-confirmed SARS-CoV-2 infection or an uninfected control (not recorded which). Sequenced material: whole blood, taken at baseline. The genes are TRBV29-1 and TRBJ2-5; no clear D. Here the CDR3 reads CSVEDHGKEETQYF. In DNA, the CDR3 is TGCAGCGTTGAAGATCATGGGAAAGAAGAGACCCAGTACTTC.